These 12 T cell receptor beta chains came from one sample sequenced in a study of T-cell reconstitution after alpha-beta-depleted transplantation in children. Unique molecular identifiers were incorporated when the TCRbeta library was constructed. A single record per CDR3 protein comes from TCRdb applying MiXCR to the PCR reads. Among around 490,000 distinct CDR3 sequences listed, over 9.5% were seen once. Sequenced material: PBMCs, mostly from graft donor cells, taken 180 days after TCRalphabeta/CD19-depleted stem cell transplant. All receptors come from a female patient aged 2 to 10 who had a stem cell transplant for aplastic anemia, so the T cells may come from the graft donor.

The sample holds many counts of this clonotype. The V call is TRBV10-3, the J call TRBJ2-1; 7 bases match TRBD2. The germline V gene encodes CDR1 ENHRY and CDR2 SYGVKD. After removal of 3 bases from V and 0 bases from J, the junction contained 8 bases not matched to a gene. This CDR3 is built from 17 residues. The DNA for the CDR3 is TGTGCCATCAGTGAACGAGGACTAGAGAGCTCCTACAATGAGCAGTTCTTC. Translation: CAISERGLESSYNEQFF.

V and J are TRBV7-8 and TRBJ1-3; maybe TRBD1 (5 bases). CDR3 length: 16 residues. Germline-derived CDR1 and CDR2 are SGHVS and FQNEAQ. The V and J ends lost 5 bases and 4 bases respectively, with 18 bases between them. The DNA of the CDR3 is TGTGCCAGCAGCGAGGGGACCCAGGGCTACGGAAACACCATATATTTT. This translates into CASSEGTQGYGNTIYF.

This clonotype was counted between two and nine times. The chain joins TRBV6-5 to TRBJ2-7; a weak D match, TRBD1 (5 bases). Germline CDR1 MNHEY, CDR2 SVGAGI. This CDR3 region has 15 residues. V was pared by 2 bases and J by 4 bases, with 15 bases between. The CDR3 DNA is TGTGCCAGCAGTTACCAATCCCACAGGTTTTACGAGCAGTACTTC. This codes for CASSYQSHRFYEQYF.

The sample holds many counts of this clonotype. The rearrangement links TRBV15 to TRBJ2-7, with D maybe TRBD2 (6 bases). Germline V gene lookup returns CDR1 LNHNV and CDR2 YYDKDF (reference sequence). This CDR3 is 11 amino acids long. The ends were cut back, 4 bases at V and 7 bases at J, with 8 bases in the middle. The CDR3 coding sequence is TGTGCCACCAGCACCCGGGAGGAGCAGTACTTC. This translates into CATSTREEQYF.

This clonotype was counted only a few times. The V gene is TRBV20-1, the J gene TRBJ2-2; D call uncertain. The V end lost 3 bases, the J end lost 4 bases, and 18 bases lay between the germline ends. There are 16 residues in the CDR3. The germline gives CDR1 DFQATT, CDR2 SNEGSKA (reference sequence). The CDR3: CSARRFGPGVTGELFF. CDR3 nucleotides: TGCAGTGCTAGGAGGTTTGGTCCAGGAGTCACCGGGGAGCTGTTTTTT.

The chain combines TRBV18 with TRBJ1-2, with a weak D call TRBD1 (5 bases). Germline assignment: CDR1 KGHSH and CDR2 LQKENI. The CDR3 totals 14 residues. The V gene lost 2 bases and the J gene lost 4 bases, with 11 bases spanning the gap. The chain's CDR3 is CASSPATGGYGYTF. The CDR3, as DNA: TGTGCCAGCTCACCAGCTACCGGGGGCTATGGCTACACCTTC.

Notes on this clonotype: Being one base from a much bigger clone, this may be a read error. The chain links TRBV6-2 or TRBV6-3 to TRBJ2-1; D may be TRBD2 (6 bases). Germline loops: CDR1 MNHEY, CDR2 SVGEGT. The CDR3 runs 15 residues. CDR3 nucleotide sequence: TGTGCCAGCAGTAGTAGCGGAGGGCTATACAATGAGCAGTCCTTC. As protein: CASSSSGGLYNEQSF.

The table lists this clonotype with many counts. The gene calls are TRBV7-2 and TRBJ2-5, with no clear D. The CDR3 length is 13 residues. Trimming took 1 base from V and 4 from J, leaving 7 bases between them. Germline V lookup: CDR1 SGHTA, CDR2 FQGNSA. CDR3 sequence: CASSLVSGETQYF. As DNA, the CDR3 is TGTGCCAGCAGCTTAGTATCTGGAGAGACCCAGTACTTC.

This clonotype has ten or more counts. The rearrangement joins TRBV4-3 to TRBJ2-7; D call uncertain. The CDR3 length is 15 residues. Trimming left V 5 bases short and J 3 bases short, with 17 bases between. The V gene's germline CDR1 is LGHNA and CDR2 YSLEER. CDR3 sequence: CASSAAARSDYEQYF. The CDR3 DNA sequence: TGCGCCAGCAGCGCCGCTGCCCGTTCAGACTACGAGCAGTACTTC.

CDR3 nucleotides: TGTGCCAGTAGTAGGACAGGGGATTATGGCTACACCTTC. Translating gives CASSRTGDYGYTF. V gene TRBV19 combines with J gene TRBJ1-2, with 9 bases lining up with TRBD1. There are 13 residues in the CDR3. The V segment lost 4 bases and the J segment 5 bases; nucleotides outside the gene matches: 2. CDR1 is LNHDA and CDR2 is SQIVND in the germline V gene (reference sequence).

The V and J genes are TRBV3-1 and TRBJ2-5, with 7 bases fitting TRBD1. This CDR3 spans 14 amino acids. Trimming took 4 bases from V and 7 from J; bases not matched to a gene: 9. Germline CDR1 and CDR2: LGHDT and YNNKEL (reference sequence). The CDR3 sequence is CASSPGTDEGTQYF. In DNA form, the CDR3 reads TGTGCCAGCAGCCCTGGGACAGATGAGGGGACCCAGTACTTC.

This clonotype was seen only a few times. This chain joins TRBV20-1 and TRBJ2-3; 8 bases agree with TRBD2. With V trimmed by 0 bases and J by 1 base, 3 bases remained unmatched. CDR1 and CDR2 from the germline V gene are DFQATT and SNEGSKA (reference sequence). The CDR3 totals 15 residues. The CDR3, as DNA: TGCAGTGCTAGAGACCTGACTAGCGGCACAGATACGCAGTATTTT. Its protein is CSARDLTSGTDTQYF.